A selection of T cell receptor beta chains follows, all from one sample in a study of CXCR4 blockade with PD-1 therapy in pancreatic cancer. Sequencing used immunoSEQ multiplex PCR; TCRdb keeps in-frame clones, though not all of them. The sample has fewer than 6,500 clones, less than 50% seen once. What was sequenced was tumor tissue. These TCRs come from a human donor with pancreatic ductal adenocarcinoma. The CDR3 runs from the conserved cysteine through the conserved F or W. Fields, in order: J gene, clone size, V gene, CDR3 protein. Clone size is stated in some rows and not others, as once, few, many or a class when expanded.

j_gene: TRBJ1-1; abundance: few; v_gene: TRBV18; CDR3aa: CASSPVSGAEAFF
j_gene: TRBJ2-6; abundance: .; v_gene: TRBV19; CDR3aa: CASSIGRALAGANVLTF
j_gene: TRBJ2-3; abundance: .; v_gene: TRBV18; CDR3aa: CASSLFGDTQYF
j_gene: TRBJ1-1; abundance: few; v_gene: TRBV28; CDR3aa: CASRPTGGRGEAFF
j_gene: TRBJ1-2; abundance: few; v_gene: TRBV10-2; CDR3aa: CASKQGNYGYTF
j_gene: TRBJ2-2; abundance: few; v_gene: TRBV19; CDR3aa: CASSTPPWGRVNTGELFF
j_gene: TRBJ1-4; abundance: .; v_gene: TRBV28; CDR3aa: CASSPLGYGTETEKLFF
j_gene: TRBJ2-5; abundance: .; v_gene: TRBV18; CDR3aa: CASSPLQETQYF
j_gene: TRBJ1-2; abundance: .; v_gene: TRBV30; CDR3aa: CAWKLGAVGYYTF
j_gene: TRBJ1-6; abundance: few; v_gene: TRBV5-1; CDR3aa: CASSLEAYNSPLHF
j_gene: TRBJ1-3; abundance: .; v_gene: TRBV18; CDR3aa: CASSPTEARSGNTIYF
j_gene: TRBJ1-1; abundance: .; v_gene: TRBV18; CDR3aa: CASSRGQGITEAFF
j_gene: TRBJ2-1; abundance: .; v_gene: TRBV30; CDR3aa: CAWSIGTSGNNEQFF
j_gene: TRBJ1-1; abundance: medium-sized; v_gene: TRBV6-8; CDR3aa: CASSYSPGGDTEAFF
j_gene: TRBJ2-7; abundance: .; v_gene: TRBV11-3; CDR3aa: CASSLLAHASYEQYF
j_gene: TRBJ2-2; abundance: .; v_gene: TRBV9; CDR3aa: CASSVDPWRTGELFF
j_gene: TRBJ2-7; abundance: .; v_gene: TRBV19; CDR3aa: CASSRGEYEQYF
j_gene: TRBJ2-2; abundance: .; v_gene: TRBV28; CDR3aa: CASSLSLGELFF
j_gene: TRBJ2-6; abundance: .; v_gene: TRBV19; CDR3aa: CASKGAGANVLTF
j_gene: TRBJ1-2; abundance: .; v_gene: TRBV19; CDR3aa: CASGANYGYTF
j_gene: TRBJ2-1; abundance: .; v_gene: TRBV29-1; CDR3aa: CSSWTAAYNEQFF
j_gene: TRBJ1-4; abundance: once; v_gene: TRBV28; CDR3aa: CASRPPGQGNEKLFF
j_gene: TRBJ2-7; abundance: .; v_gene: TRBV6-8; CDR3aa: CASTEDFYEQYF
j_gene: TRBJ2-2; abundance: few; v_gene: TRBV9; CDR3aa: CASSPRERENTGELFF
j_gene: TRBJ1-1; abundance: few; v_gene: TRBV6-8; CDR3aa: CASTNPGTEAFF
j_gene: TRBJ2-5; abundance: .; v_gene: TRBV5-1; CDR3aa: CASSLALTGAETQYF
j_gene: TRBJ2-3; abundance: few; v_gene: TRBV10-3; CDR3aa: CASSETSANTQYF
j_gene: TRBJ2-2; abundance: .; v_gene: TRBV14; CDR3aa: CASSLNRVPTGELFF
j_gene: TRBJ1-2; abundance: few; v_gene: TRBV28; CDR3aa: CASSETGGFYGYTF
j_gene: TRBJ1-4; abundance: large; v_gene: TRBV19; CDR3aa: CASKLGLGSPTNEKLFF
j_gene: TRBJ2-5; abundance: .; v_gene: TRBV29-1; CDR3aa: CSVERQQETQYF
j_gene: TRBJ2-3; abundance: few; v_gene: TRBV6-8; CDR3aa: CASSGIIGPQYF
j_gene: TRBJ2-7; abundance: .; v_gene: TRBV5-1; CDR3aa: CASSLESRRGVRREQYF
j_gene: TRBJ2-7; abundance: .; v_gene: TRBV28; CDR3aa: CASRTGGMYEQYF
j_gene: TRBJ2-1; abundance: .; v_gene: TRBV30; CDR3aa: CAWSVHVRGHNEQFF
j_gene: TRBJ2-1; abundance: large; v_gene: TRBV11-3; CDR3aa: CASSPRTSGRNNEQFF
j_gene: TRBJ2-3; abundance: medium-sized; v_gene: TRBV27; CDR3aa: CASSLYPPRSGTDTQYF
j_gene: TRBJ1-3; abundance: .; v_gene: TRBV11-3; CDR3aa: CASSGTESGNTIYF
j_gene: TRBJ2-3; abundance: few; v_gene: TRBV6-8; CDR3aa: CASSYSRVEYSGSTDTQYF
j_gene: TRBJ2-3; abundance: large; v_gene: TRBV9; CDR3aa: CASSVAGGLPSTDTQYF
j_gene: TRBJ1-2; abundance: .; v_gene: TRBV29-1; CDR3aa: CSVFSGTGAGYTF
j_gene: TRBJ2-3; abundance: .; v_gene: TRBV10-3; CDR3aa: CAISEVASGRAADTQYF
j_gene: TRBJ2-3; abundance: .; v_gene: TRBV9; CDR3aa: CASREGLLDTQYF
j_gene: TRBJ2-4; abundance: medium-sized; v_gene: TRBV30; CDR3aa: CAWRTPGLAGGQNIQYF
j_gene: TRBJ2-1; abundance: .; v_gene: TRBV28; CDR3aa: CASSSGWSYNEQFF
j_gene: TRBJ2-1; abundance: few; v_gene: TRBV11-3; CDR3aa: CASSLSTGTGVPFPFF
j_gene: TRBJ1-1; abundance: .; v_gene: TRBV30; CDR3aa: CAWRGHRGAEAFF
j_gene: TRBJ1-4; abundance: .; v_gene: TRBV5-1; CDR3aa: CASSLGAGFNEKLFF
j_gene: TRBJ2-7; abundance: medium-sized; v_gene: TRBV11-3; CDR3aa: CASSFPGPSYEQYF
j_gene: TRBJ2-7; abundance: .; v_gene: TRBV19; CDR3aa: CASSVTTSGSVTYEQYF
j_gene: TRBJ1-2; abundance: few; v_gene: TRBV6-7; CDR3aa: CASSYSNAEHHARYTF
j_gene: TRBJ2-7; abundance: once; v_gene: TRBV29-1; CDR3aa: CSVSRQGSGSEQYF
j_gene: TRBJ2-7; abundance: few; v_gene: TRBV9; CDR3aa: CASSVKFNRSVYEQYF
j_gene: TRBJ2-3; abundance: .; v_gene: TRBV9; CDR3aa: CASSVEGLAGHTQYF
j_gene: TRBJ1-5; abundance: few; v_gene: TRBV30; CDR3aa: CAWSLTDSIQPQHF